The T cell receptor beta chain under discussion was sequenced for a study of blood T cell repertoires in COVID-19. Clones were sequenced by immunoSEQ multiplex PCR, and TCRdb holds only the in-frame ones, with some missing. The table lists about 210,000 clones, about 91% of them singletons. V trimming: 5 bases; J trimming: 9 bases; junction bases outside the gene matches: 10. The CDR3 covers 14 residues. CDR1 is MNHEY, CDR2 SMNVEV, per germline (reference sequence). The chain couples TRBV27 to TRBJ2-5, with 9 bases aligning to TRBD1. The source is a man in his thirties or forties with acute or convalescent COVID-19. Sequenced sample: peripheral blood. CDR3 in DNA: TGTGCCAGCAGTGGTACAGGGGGCGCGGAAGCCCAGTACTTC. Its translation: CASSGTGGAEAQYF.